A selection of T cell receptor beta chains follows, all from one sample in a study of persistence of HIV-infected CD4 T cells. These TCRs' antigens remain unknown. TCRdb's table, derived via immunoSEQ multiplex PCR, lists solely in-frame clones and lacks some. The repertoire holds over 35,000 clones, with roughly 90% as singletons. The sample consisted of CD4+ T cells sorted from PBMCs after roughly 19-hour stimulation, taken from a patient who received antiretroviral therapy. All receptors derive from an adult man with HIV who was CMV-seropositive. Both conserved end residues are part of each CDR3. D genes are given only for firm matches. Clone size is stated in some rows and not others, as once, few, many or a class when expanded.

d_call clone_size j_call v_call cdr3_length cdr3_nt cdr3_aa
TRBD2 - TRBJ2-1 TRBV20-1 17 TGCAGTGCTAGTTCTAGCGGGGGGCCTAGCTCCTACAATGAGCAGTTCTTC CSASSSGGPSSYNEQFF
- once TRBJ1-6 TRBV27 15 TGTGCCAGCAGTTTAGATTGGGCCCGGAATTCACCCCTCCACTTT CASSLDWARNSPLHF
- - TRBJ1-1 TRBV5-1 14 TGCGCCAGCAGTTCGGTCGGGGGGAACACTGAAGCTTTCTTT CASSSVGGNTEAFF
TRBD2 - TRBJ2-1 TRBV5-5 13 TGTGCCAGCAGCGATCCGGGGGGTAATGAGCAGTTCTTC CASSDPGGNEQFF
- - TRBJ1-1 TRBV25-1 14 TGTGCCAGCAGCCGTCCCGGGCCTGAGACTGAAGCTTTCTTT CASSRPGPETEAFF
- - TRBJ2-7 TRBV25-1 13 TGTGCCAGCAGTGATATACAGGCATACGAGCAGTACTTC CASSDIQAYEQYF
- - TRBJ1-5 TRBV2 15 TGTGCCAGCCTAAAGGAGACCGCGAGCAATCAGCCCCAGCATTTT CASLKETASNQPQHF
TRBD2 once TRBJ2-1 TRBV20-1 14 TGCAGTGCTAGTAGCGGGGGGATCTACAATGAGCAGTTCTTC CSASSGGIYNEQFF
TRBD1 - TRBJ2-7 TRBV5-1 15 TGCGCCAGTACACCAGGGGGCAAATTATCCTACGAGCAGTACTTC CASTPGGKLSYEQYF
TRBD1 - TRBJ1-3 TRBV18 16 TGTGCCAGCTCACTATCGGGACAGCTCTCTGGAAACACCATATATTTT CASSLSGQLSGNTIYF
TRBD2 - TRBJ2-3 TRBV5-1 16 TGCGCCAGCAGCCTAGCGGGAGGAAGCGTCGCAGATACGCAGTATTTT CASSLAGGSVADTQYF
TRBD1 - TRBJ1-2 TRBV28 13 TGTGCCAGCAGTCCCGGGACAGGGTATGGCTACACCTTC CASSPGTGYGYTF
- - TRBJ1-4 TRBV3-1/TRBV3-2 17 TGTGCCAGCAGCCATTATCGGTTCGGGAGGACTAATGAAAAACTGTTTTTT CASSHYRFGRTNEKLFF
- - TRBJ1-3 TRBV19 15 TGTGCCAGTAGTATCAACAGCGTCTCTGGAAACACCATATATTTT CASSINSVSGNTIYF
TRBD2 - TRBJ2-7 TRBV10-3 15 TGTGCCATCGGTGAGGCTAGCGGGGCACAGGGGGAGCAGTACTTC CAIGEASGAQGEQYF
TRBD1 - TRBJ1-1 TRBV3-1/TRBV3-2 18 TGTGCCAGCAGCCTCATACGCCTTCGAGAGGGGGCCCCAACTGAAGCTTTCTTT CASSLIRLREGAPTEAFF
- - TRBJ1-4 TRBV18 14 TGTGCCAGCTCACCCAGAGCATGGGGGGAAAAACTGTTTTTT CASSPRAWGEKLFF
- - TRBJ2-7 TRBV6-6 14 TGTGCCAGCACGGTGAGCCCTGGATCCTACGAGCAGTACTTC CASTVSPGSYEQYF
TRBD1 - TRBJ1-5 TRBV9 15 TGTGCCAGCAGCGCCTCCTACGACAGGGCACAGCCCCAGCATTTT CASSASYDRAQPQHF
TRBD1 - TRBJ2-4 TRBV5-1 14 TGCGCCAGCAGCTCGACAGGGGGCCAAAACATTCAGTACTTC CASSSTGGQNIQYF
- - TRBJ1-4 TRBV7-2 15 TGTGCCAGCAGCTCTCGGGCCTCCCGAACTGAAAAACTGTTTTTT CASSSRASRTEKLFF
- few TRBJ1-5 TRBV24-1 16 TGTGCCACCAGTGATGGGACTTCTCCGGTGGGTCAGCCCCAGCATTTT CATSDGTSPVGQPQHF
TRBD1 - TRBJ2-7 TRBV24-1 15 TGTGCCACCAGTGATACCCGGGACAGGACCTACGAGCAGTACTTC CATSDTRDRTYEQYF
- - TRBJ2-7 TRBV6-5 14 TGTGCCAGCACCACGGGGGGGAGGGGGCACGAGCAGTACTTC CASTTGGRGHEQYF
TRBD1 - TRBJ1-6 TRBV19 15 TGTGCCAGTAGTATAGGAAGGGACAGCATTTCACCCCTCCACTTT CASSIGRDSISPLHF
- - TRBJ2-1 TRBV15 16 TGTGCCACCAGCAGCCTAGAGGGGGGATCCTACAATGAGCAGTTCTTC CATSSLEGGSYNEQFF
TRBD1 - TRBJ1-1 TRBV7-9 15 TGTGCCAGCAGCCCAGGACAGGGGGCGAGAACTGAAGCTTTCTTT CASSPGQGARTEAFF
- few TRBJ2-1 TRBV7-2 13 TGTGCCAGCAGCTTAGGGGGTTGGAATGAGCAGTTCTTC CASSLGGWNEQFF
- - TRBJ2-6 TRBV6-4 17 TGTGCCAGCAGTGAAGGGTTGTGGAGGCCTGGGGCCAACGTCCTGACTTTC CASSEGLWRPGANVLTF
- - TRBJ1-2 TRBV5-1 14 TGCGCCAGCAGCTCCGCGATTGCTAACTATGGCTACACCTTC CASSSAIANYGYTF
- - TRBJ1-1 TRBV3-1/TRBV3-2 14 TGTGCCAGCAGCCAAGGGGATTTTACAGGTGAAGCTTTCTTT CASSQGDFTGEAFF
- once TRBJ2-2 TRBV19 14 TGTGCCACCACCCAAACCTCGTACACCGGGGAGCTGTTTTTT CATTQTSYTGELFF
TRBD1 - TRBJ2-1 TRBV5-1 14 TGCGCCAGCAGCCGTGACAGGGGGAACAATGAGCAGTTCTTC CASSRDRGNNEQFF
TRBD1 - TRBJ2-7 TRBV27 14 TGTGCCAGCAGAAACCGGGACAGCACCTACGAGCAGTACTTC CASRNRDSTYEQYF
- - TRBJ1-2 TRBV27 13 TGTGCCAGCAGTTTAACGGGTTCGCGGGGCTACACCTTC CASSLTGSRGYTF
- - TRBJ1-1 TRBV25-1 14 TGTGCCAGCAGTGAATCGAAGATGAACACTGAAGCTTTCTTT CASSESKMNTEAFF
TRBD1 - TRBJ2-7 TRBV15 17 TGTGCCACCAGCAGGGATACCCACGGGACAGGGTATGGCGAGCAGTACTTC CATSRDTHGTGYGEQYF
TRBD1 once TRBJ1-2 TRBV2 15 TGTGCCAGCAGTGGACGACAGGGAGGAGAATATGGCTACACCTTC CASSGRQGGEYGYTF
- few TRBJ1-2 TRBV2 15 TGTGCCAGCAGTGAAGCCCCGACAGTGGGGGCTGGCTACACCTTC CASSEAPTVGAGYTF
- - TRBJ1-5 TRBV28 16 TGTGCCAGCAGTTTATGGAGGCCCCCGGGAGGTCAGCCCCAGCATTTT CASSLWRPPGGQPQHF
- - TRBJ1-1 TRBV5-1 15 TGCGCCAGCAGCTTAGGACCTAATGGCAACACTGAAGCTTTCTTT CASSLGPNGNTEAFF
- once TRBJ1-2 TRBV12-3/TRBV12-4 13 TGTGCCACCCTTACCGGGACCGGAGGGAGGGGCACCTTC CATLTGTGGRGTF